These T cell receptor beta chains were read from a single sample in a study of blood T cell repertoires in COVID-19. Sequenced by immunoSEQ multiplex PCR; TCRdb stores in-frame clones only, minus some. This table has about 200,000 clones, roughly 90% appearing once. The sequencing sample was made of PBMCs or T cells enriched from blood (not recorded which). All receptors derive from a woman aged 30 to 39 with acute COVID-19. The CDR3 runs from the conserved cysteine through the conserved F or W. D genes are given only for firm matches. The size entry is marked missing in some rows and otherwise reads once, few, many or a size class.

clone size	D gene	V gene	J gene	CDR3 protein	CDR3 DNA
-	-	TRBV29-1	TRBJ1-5	CSVKSLNQPQHF	TGCAGCGTTAAGAGTCTCAATCAGCCCCAGCATTTT
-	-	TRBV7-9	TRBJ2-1	CASSASLRGEQFF	TGTGCCAGCAGCGCCAGTCTACGGGGTGAGCAGTTCTTC
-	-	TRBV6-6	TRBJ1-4	CASRLDRFGFELFF	TGTGCCAGCAGACTCGACAGGTTTGGTTTTGAACTGTTTTTT
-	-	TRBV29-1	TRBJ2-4	CSIRHNDNIQYF	TGCAGCATCAGACATAACGATAACATTCAGTACTTC
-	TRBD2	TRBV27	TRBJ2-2	CASTLYGLAGGFGELFF	TGTGCCAGCACCCTATATGGGCTAGCGGGGGGGTTCGGGGAGCTGTTTTTT
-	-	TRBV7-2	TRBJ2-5	CASSLAQGGSETQYF	TGTGCCAGCAGCTTAGCGCAGGGGGGTAGCGAGACCCAGTACTTC
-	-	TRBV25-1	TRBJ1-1	CASSGQGIVTEAFF	TGTGCCAGCAGTGGGCAGGGGATTGTCACTGAAGCTTTCTTT
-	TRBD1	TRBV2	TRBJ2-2	CASRRTGFGELFF	TGTGCCAGCAGGAGGACAGGGTTCGGGGAGCTGTTTTTT
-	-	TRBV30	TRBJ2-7	CAWNRRSYEQYF	TGTGCCTGGAACCGGAGATCCTACGAGCAGTACTTC
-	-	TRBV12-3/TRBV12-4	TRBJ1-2	CASSRGYGYTF	TGTGCCAGCAGCAGAGGCTATGGCTACACCTTC
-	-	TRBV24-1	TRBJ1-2	CATSPGGRTLNYGYTF	TGTGCCACCAGTCCGGGGGGGAGGACCCTAAACTATGGCTACACCTTC
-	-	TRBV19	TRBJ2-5	CASKDGDKQETQYF	TGTGCCAGTAAGGACGGGGATAAACAAGAGACCCAGTACTTC
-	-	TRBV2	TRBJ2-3	CASIRQAVPTDTQYF	TGTGCCAGCATCAGACAGGCCGTTCCTACAGATACGCAGTATTTT
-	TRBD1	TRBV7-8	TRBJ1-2	CASSPGQTTPANYGYTF	TGTGCCAGCAGCCCGGGACAGACGACTCCAGCTAACTATGGCTACACCTTC
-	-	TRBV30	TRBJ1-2	CAWKKARESGYTF	TGTGCCTGGAAAAAAGCCCGGGAGAGTGGCTACACCTTC
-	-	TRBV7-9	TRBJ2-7	CASSLEQEGPYEQYF	TGTGCCAGCAGCTTAGAACAGGAGGGCCCCTACGAGCAGTACTTC
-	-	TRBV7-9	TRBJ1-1	CASSSGRGTEAFF	TGTGCCAGCAGCTCCGGCAGGGGCACTGAAGCTTTCTTT
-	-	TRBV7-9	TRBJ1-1	CASSRDGREAFF	TGTGCCAGCAGCAGGGACGGTCGTGAAGCTTTCTTT
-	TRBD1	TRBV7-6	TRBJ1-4	CASSLVRTGLEKLFF	TGTGCCAGCAGCTTAGTACGGACAGGGCTTGAAAAACTGTTTTTT
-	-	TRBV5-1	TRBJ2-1	CASSLADNEQFF	TGCGCCAGCAGCTTGGCGGACAATGAGCAGTTCTTC
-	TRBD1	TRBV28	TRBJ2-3	CASSALGTGGFTDTQYF	TGTGCCAGCAGTGCACTAGGGACAGGGGGTTTCACAGATACGCAGTATTTT
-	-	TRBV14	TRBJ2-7	CASSQGSTGTYEQYF	TGTGCCAGCAGCCAAGGTTCGACGGGGACCTACGAGCAGTACTTC
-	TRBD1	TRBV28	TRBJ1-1	CATSSPSSGSGQGGTEAFF	TGTGCCACCAGTAGCCCATCTTCCGGGTCCGGACAGGGAGGTACTGAAGCTTTCTTT
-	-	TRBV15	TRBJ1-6	CATSREARGNSPLHF	TGTGCCACCAGCAGAGAGGCGCGAGGGAATTCACCCCTCCACTTT
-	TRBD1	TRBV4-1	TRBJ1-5	CASSQGTGDYSNQPQHF	TGCGCCAGCAGCCAGGGGACAGGGGATTATAGCAATCAGCCCCAGCATTTT
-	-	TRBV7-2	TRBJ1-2	CASSRTKDQTAYSGYTF	TGTGCCAGCAGCCGTACAAAAGACCAGACAGCATACAGTGGCTACACCTTC
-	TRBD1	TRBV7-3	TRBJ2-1	CASSSDGTGLTYNEQFF	TGTGCCAGCAGCTCGGATGGGACAGGGCTTACATACAATGAGCAGTTCTTC
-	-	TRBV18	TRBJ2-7	CASSHSGRNEQYF	TGTGCCAGCTCACATTCGGGGAGAAACGAGCAGTACTTC
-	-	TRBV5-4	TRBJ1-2	CASSLPNQGYGYTF	TGTGCCAGCAGCTTGCCCAACCAGGGCTATGGCTACACCTTC
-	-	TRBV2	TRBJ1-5	CASNLGPNQPQHF	TGTGCCAGCAATCTTGGGCCCAATCAGCCCCAGCATTTT
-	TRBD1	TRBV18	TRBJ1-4	CASSPQGANEKLFF	TGTGCCAGCTCACCGCAGGGGGCTAATGAAAAACTGTTTTTT
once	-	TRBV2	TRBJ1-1	CASKGSFRNTEAFF	TGTGCCAGCAAGGGGTCATTCAGAAACACTGAAGCTTTCTTT
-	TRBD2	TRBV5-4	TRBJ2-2	CASSPGLAGGRTGELFF	TGTGCCAGCAGCCCCGGACTAGCGGGGGGGCGGACCGGGGAGCTGTTTTTT
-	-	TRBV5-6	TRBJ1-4	CASSLRQASNEKLFF	TGTGCCAGCAGCTTGCGACAGGCCTCTAATGAAAAACTGTTTTTT
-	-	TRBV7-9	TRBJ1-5	CASSLAGQFQPQHF	TGTGCCAGCAGCTTAGCCGGACAATTTCAGCCCCAGCATTTT
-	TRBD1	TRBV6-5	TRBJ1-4	CASSLDRGGKLFF	TGTGCCAGCAGCCTAGACAGGGGAGGAAAACTGTTTTTT
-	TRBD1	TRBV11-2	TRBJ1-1	CASSVLKAGTGTTEAFF	TGTGCCAGCAGCGTACTTAAGGCCGGGACAGGGACCACTGAAGCTTTCTTT
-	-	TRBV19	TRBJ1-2	CASSMGSLFGYTF	TGTGCCAGTAGTATGGGCAGCCTTTTTGGCTACACCTTC
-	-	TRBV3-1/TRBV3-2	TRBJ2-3	CASSQTSTDTQYF	TGTGCCAGCAGCCAAACTAGCACAGATACGCAGTATTTT
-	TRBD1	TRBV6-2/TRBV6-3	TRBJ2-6	CASSSLDRAGANVLTF	TGTGCCAGCAGTTCTCTGGACAGGGCTGGGGCCAACGTCCTGACTTTC
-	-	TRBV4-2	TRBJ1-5	CASSRGEGNQPQHF	TGTGCCAGCAGCCGAGGAGAAGGCAATCAGCCCCAGCATTTT
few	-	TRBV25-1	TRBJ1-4	CASTIRGAANEKLFF	TGTGCCAGCACCATCCGGGGGGCAGCTAATGAAAAACTGTTTTTT
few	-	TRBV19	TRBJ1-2	CASRQNVGLEYGYTF	TGTGCCAGTAGGCAAAACGTGGGACTCGAATATGGCTACACCTTC
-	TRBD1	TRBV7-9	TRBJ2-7	CASSFPDRVSEQYF	TGTGCCAGCAGCTTCCCGGACAGGGTATCCGAGCAGTACTTC
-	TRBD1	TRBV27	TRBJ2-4	CASSSAGTGSSGIQYF	TGTGCCAGCAGTTCCGCCGGGACAGGGTCCTCGGGGATTCAGTACTTC
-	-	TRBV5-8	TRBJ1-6	CASYKQGPLHF	TGTGCCAGCTACAAACAGGGACCCCTCCACTTT
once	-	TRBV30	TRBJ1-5	CAWSVTAISNQPQHF	TGTGCCTGGAGTGTAACCGCGATTAGCAATCAGCCCCAGCATTTT
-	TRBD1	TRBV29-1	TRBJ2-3	CSAEGWGQGDDTQYF	TGCAGCGCCGAGGGCTGGGGACAGGGTGACGATACGCAGTATTTT
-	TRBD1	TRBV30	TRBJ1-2	CAWSRDSDGYTF	TGTGCCTGGAGCCGGGACAGCGATGGCTACACCTTC
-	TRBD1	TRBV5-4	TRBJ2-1	CASSLHTGGYYNEQFF	TGTGCCAGCAGCTTGCACACAGGGGGCTACTACAATGAGCAGTTCTTC
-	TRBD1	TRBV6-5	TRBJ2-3	CASRSRDRSTDTQYF	TGTGCCAGCAGGTCCCGGGACAGAAGCACAGATACGCAGTATTTT
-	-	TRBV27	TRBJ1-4	CASSFGGVSTNEKLFF	TGTGCCAGCAGTTTCGGGGGAGTCTCAACTAATGAAAAACTGTTTTTT
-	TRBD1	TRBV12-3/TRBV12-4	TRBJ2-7	CASREGQGHEQYF	TGTGCCAGCAGGGAGGGACAGGGCCACGAGCAGTACTTC
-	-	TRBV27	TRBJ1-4	CASSLDRIREKLFF	TGTGCCAGCAGTTTAGACAGGATACGGGAAAAACTGTTTTTT